A selection of T cell receptor beta chains follows, all from one sample in a study of OX40 agonist ivuxolimab in advanced cancers. Sequencing used immunoSEQ multiplex PCR; TCRdb keeps in-frame clones, though not all of them. The repertoire includes 95,000 or so clones, about 85% of them detected once, and 3% to 4% sits in the top ten. The material sequenced was CD4+ or CD8+ T cells sorted from blood, taken in a trial of the OX40 agonist ivuxolimab. Every receptor here comes from an adult with an advanced solid tumor such as melanoma, head and neck, liver or kidney cancer. CDR3s include the opening cysteine and the closing phenylalanine or tryptophan. The D gene is left open where the match is weak. The size of a clone is reported for some rows only, either as once, few or many, or as a class for expanded clones.

V	size	J	D	CDR3	DNA
TRBV7-9	once	TRBJ2-4	-	CASSSGRGNIQYF	TGTGCCAGCAGCTCCGGACGGGGGAACATTCAGTACTTC
TRBV13	-	TRBJ2-4	-	CASSLGLAKNIQYF	TGTGCCAGCAGCTTGGGATTAGCCAAAAACATTCAGTACTTC
TRBV7-2	-	TRBJ2-1	-	CASSSGRYDEQFF	TGTGCCAGCAGCTCCGGACGTTATGATGAGCAGTTCTTC
TRBV18	-	TRBJ2-7	TRBD2	CASSPPGGLTQIYEQYF	TGTGCCAGCTCACCACCGGGGGGACTAACTCAAATCTACGAGCAGTACTTC
TRBV5-1	-	TRBJ2-1	-	CASSLMGGGPNEQFF	TGCGCCAGCAGCTTGATGGGCGGGGGCCCCAATGAGCAGTTCTTC
TRBV20-1	-	TRBJ1-5	-	CSAEALGPQHF	TGCAGTGCTGAGGCCCTGGGGCCCCAGCATTTT
TRBV9	few	TRBJ2-7	-	CASSVTPVTYTYEQYF	TGTGCCAGCAGCGTAACCCCCGTGACGTACACCTACGAGCAGTACTTC
TRBV5-1	few	TRBJ2-1	-	CASSLVFKAEQFF	TGCGCCAGCAGCTTGGTATTCAAGGCTGAGCAGTTCTTC
TRBV7-2	-	TRBJ2-1	-	CASGPDGSPYNEQFF	TGTGCCAGCGGACCGGACGGATCACCGTACAATGAGCAGTTCTTC
TRBV14	-	TRBJ2-1	-	CASSLLPSYNEQFF	TGTGCCAGCAGCTTATTACCCTCCTACAATGAGCAGTTCTTC
TRBV27	few	TRBJ1-2	-	CASRTADNYGYTF	TGTGCCAGCAGAACCGCAGATAACTATGGCTACACCTTC
TRBV14	-	TRBJ2-3	TRBD2	CASSLGLGGTDTQYF	TGTGCCAGCAGCCTCGGACTAGGAGGCACAGATACGCAGTATTTT
TRBV27	-	TRBJ2-7	-	CASSLSEWGSYEQYF	TGTGCCAGCAGTTTATCGGAGTGGGGATCCTACGAGCAGTACTTC
TRBV7-3	-	TRBJ2-1	TRBD2	CASSHVGASGRHEQFF	TGTGCCAGCAGCCACGTCGGCGCTAGCGGGAGACATGAGCAGTTCTTC
TRBV7-9	-	TRBJ2-3	-	CASSLAGLGTDTQYF	TGTGCCAGCAGCTTAGCGGGGTTGGGCACAGATACGCAGTATTTT
TRBV15	-	TRBJ2-7	TRBD2	CATSRDFGGSSTYEQYF	TGTGCCACCAGCAGAGATTTTGGCGGGAGTTCTACCTACGAGCAGTACTTC
TRBV15	-	TRBJ1-4	-	CATSIGQANEKLFF	TGTGCCACCAGCATAGGGCAGGCTAATGAAAAACTGTTTTTT
TRBV5-1	-	TRBJ2-3	-	CASSEKQTDTQYF	TGCGCCAGCAGCGAGAAACAGACAGATACGCAGTATTTT
TRBV4-1	once	TRBJ2-6	-	CASSQGLDYYSGANVLTF	TGCGCCAGCAGCCAAGGTCTGGACTATTATTCTGGGGCCAACGTCCTGACTTTC
TRBV4-1	-	TRBJ1-1	-	CASSQRTVVPEAFF	TGCGCCAGCAGCCAAAGGACGGTTGTCCCTGAAGCTTTCTTT
TRBV5-1	-	TRBJ2-2	-	CASSLRLTPIRTGELFF	TGCGCCAGCAGCTTGAGGCTGACTCCGATCCGAACCGGGGAGCTGTTTTTT
TRBV11-2	few	TRBJ2-7	-	CASSLIRGRTSYEQYF	TGTGCCAGCAGCTTAATTCGCGGGCGTACATCCTACGAGCAGTACTTC
TRBV5-1	-	TRBJ2-6	-	CASSPVGDGSSGANVLTF	TGCGCCAGCAGCCCGGTTGGTGACGGTAGCTCTGGGGCCAACGTCCTGACTTTC
TRBV2	few	TRBJ2-1	-	CASRPVRIVQFF	TGTGCCAGCAGGCCCGTACGGATTGTCCAGTTCTTC
TRBV6-5	-	TRBJ2-5	-	CASSYQLWETQYF	TGTGCCAGCAGTTACCAACTCTGGGAGACCCAGTACTTC
TRBV13	-	TRBJ1-1	-	CASSSPGLNTEAFF	TGTGCCAGCAGCTCCCCGGGTCTGAACACTGAAGCTTTCTTT
TRBV27	-	TRBJ2-6	-	CASSPMWAEWGANVLTF	TGTGCCAGCAGTCCTATGTGGGCCGAGTGGGGGGCCAACGTCCTGACTTTC
TRBV5-4	-	TRBJ1-6	-	CASSLESASPLHF	TGTGCCAGCAGCTTGGAGTCAGCTTCACCCCTCCACTTT
TRBV12-5	-	TRBJ2-1	TRBD2	CASGLVRGGEQFF	TGTGCTAGTGGTTTGGTACGGGGGGGTGAGCAGTTCTTC
TRBV27	-	TRBJ2-7	-	CASSLGQNSYEQYF	TGTGCCAGCAGTTTAGGACAGAACTCCTACGAGCAGTACTTC
TRBV19	-	TRBJ2-1	TRBD2	CASSYGLAVEQFF	TGTGCCAGTAGTTATGGACTAGCGGTTGAGCAGTTCTTC
TRBV6-5	few	TRBJ2-3	TRBD2	CASSYQREGTDTQYF	TGTGCCAGCAGTTACCAGCGGGAGGGCACAGATACGCAGTATTTT
TRBV5-6	few	TRBJ2-3	-	CASSSWQGTQYF	TGTGCCAGCAGTTCTTGGCAGGGGACGCAGTATTTT
TRBV2	-	TRBJ2-7	-	CASSEGEQYF	TGTGCCAGCAGTGAAGGTGAGCAGTACTTC
TRBV30	many	TRBJ2-2	TRBD2	CAWSRLATTGELFF	TGTGCCTGGAGTAGACTAGCGACCACCGGGGAGCTGTTTTTT
TRBV19	-	TRBJ2-3	TRBD1	CASSLQGVGTDTQYF	TGTGCCAGTAGTCTACAGGGGGTCGGCACAGATACGCAGTATTTT
TRBV7-2	-	TRBJ1-1	-	CASSSAAFGAEAFF	TGTGCCAGCAGCTCCGCGGCTTTTGGGGCCGAAGCTTTCTTT
TRBV4-3	few	TRBJ2-1	-	CASSGAINSYNEQFF	TGCGCCAGCAGCGGGGCTATAAACTCCTACAATGAGCAGTTCTTC
TRBV19	-	TRBJ2-7	-	CATGTSSYEQYF	TGTGCCACCGGGACTTCGAGCTACGAGCAGTACTTC
TRBV19	-	TRBJ1-5	TRBD1	CASSTGTVNQPQHF	TGTGCCAGTAGTACTGGGACAGTCAATCAGCCCCAGCATTTT
TRBV19	-	TRBJ2-1	-	CASSIPPYDEQFF	TGTGCCAGTAGTATCCCACCGTACGATGAGCAGTTCTTC
TRBV6-5	-	TRBJ2-5	-	CASSFGGHETQYF	TGTGCCAGCAGCTTTGGGGGACACGAGACCCAGTACTTC
TRBV5-4	-	TRBJ2-3	-	CASSLADTQYF	TGTGCCAGCAGCTTGGCAGATACGCAGTATTTT
TRBV2	once	TRBJ2-3	-	CASMDFITDTQYF	TGTGCCAGCATGGACTTTATAACAGATACGCAGTATTTT
TRBV9	-	TRBJ2-1	-	CASGQSYNEQFF	TGTGCCAGCGGACAATCCTACAATGAGCAGTTCTTC
TRBV18	-	TRBJ2-3	-	CASSPPGAEITDTQYF	TGTGCCAGCTCACCTCCCGGGGCCGAAATAACAGATACGCAGTATTTT
TRBV10-3	-	TRBJ1-1	-	CATQEGARWSEAFF	TGTGCCACCCAGGAAGGGGCCCGTTGGTCTGAAGCTTTCTTT
TRBV19	-	TRBJ2-7	TRBD1	CASSIQSGTGYEQYF	TGTGCCAGTAGTATTCAATCCGGGACAGGCTACGAGCAGTACTTC
TRBV6-5	-	TRBJ2-3	TRBD1	CASSRQGFDTDTQYF	TGTGCCAGCAGCCGACAGGGGTTCGACACAGATACGCAGTATTTT
TRBV7-8	-	TRBJ1-4	-	CASSPRREKLFF	TGTGCCAGCAGCCCAAGGAGGGAAAAACTGTTTTTT
TRBV19	-	TRBJ2-2	-	CASSPSWGPGELFF	TGTGCCAGTAGCCCGTCGTGGGGACCTGGGGAGCTGTTTTTT
TRBV11-3	-	TRBJ2-7	-	CASSLRGAYEQYF	TGTGCCAGCAGCCTCCGGGGAGCTTACGAGCAGTACTTC
TRBV19	-	TRBJ1-1	-	CASSISVENTEAFF	TGTGCCAGTAGTATTTCGGTAGAGAACACTGAAGCTTTCTTT
TRBV11-3	-	TRBJ2-7	TRBD1	CASSLGAGGLMDEQYF	TGTGCCAGCAGCTTAGGGGCAGGGGGTTTAATGGACGAGCAGTACTTC
TRBV19	few	TRBJ2-1	TRBD2	CASTLAGGGNEQFF	TGTGCCAGTACCCTAGCGGGAGGTGGAAATGAGCAGTTCTTC
TRBV11-3	-	TRBJ2-1	TRBD1	CASSKGQGFGEQFF	TGTGCCAGCAGTAAGGGACAGGGGTTTGGTGAGCAGTTCTTC
TRBV19	-	TRBJ2-3	TRBD2	CASTPAGADTQYF	TGTGCCAGTACTCCTGCGGGGGCAGATACGCAGTATTTT
TRBV20-1	-	TRBJ2-5	TRBD1	CSATQGVEQYF	TGCAGTGCTACCCAGGGGGTAGAACAGTACTTC
TRBV19	-	TRBJ2-7	-	CATVGGGGAGEQYF	TGTGCCACCGTCGGGGGAGGGGGCGCGGGCGAGCAGTACTTC
TRBV19	-	TRBJ1-1	-	CASSIGRQLMNTEAFF	TGTGCCAGTAGTATTGGGAGACAGTTGATGAACACTGAAGCTTTCTTT